Detailed here is one T cell receptor (beta chain). No antigen is known for it. Here immunoSEQ multiplex PCR was the method, and the copy in TCRdb shows in-frame clones only, minus some. The profile covers roughly 63,000 clones, with around four fifths appearing a single time and approximately 3.2% taken by the ten largest. This specimen comes from a study of OX40 agonist ivuxolimab in advanced cancers. On the study more broadly: Roughly two fifths of patients had received prior checkpoint inhibitor therapy. Three patients got partial responses; one had hepatocellular carcinoma and two had cutaneous melanoma. Study conclusions and caveats: By week 6 at 0.1 to 3.0 mg/kg, blood CD4+ and CD8+ T cells had expanded clonally.

Sampling of blood occurred at baseline, cycle 4 day 1, and cycle 7 day 1. The length of the CDR3 is 15 residues. With 5 bases clipped from V and 2 bases from J, the junction kept 8 bases outside the gene matches. Germline V gives CDR1 SGHTA, CDR2 FQGTGA. The chain links TRBV7-3 to TRBJ1-2; TRBD1 agrees at 7 bases. Here the sequenced sample was CD4+ or CD8+ T cells sorted from blood, taken in a trial of the OX40 agonist ivuxolimab. The sequence was collected from an adult with an advanced solid tumor such as melanoma, head and neck, liver or kidney cancer. CDR3 coding DNA: TGTGCCAGCAGCCCAAACAGGGGACCCAACTATGGCTACACCTTC. It codes for CASSPNRGPNYGYTF.